What follows are 2 T cell receptor beta chains derived from one specimen sequenced in a study of blood T cell repertoires in COVID-19 (dated by TCRdb to the early 2020s). Libraries were made using the immunoSEQ multiplex PCR assay. TCRdb provides this immuneACCESS table in a form limited to in-frame rearrangements. Some clones are lacking; in checked studies, under half of them reflect an unresolved V gene, and why the rest are absent is not known. Within this sample are 220,000 or so clones, with roughly four fifths of them counted one time only. The ten most abundant clones make up under 2% of the sample. Sequenced: peripheral blood. The source of these receptors is a woman over 75 with acute or convalescent COVID-19.

The chain couples TRBV25-1 to TRBJ2-1; D possibly corresponds to TRBD2 (5 bases). The V gene's germline CDR1 is MGHDK and CDR2 SYGVNS. V shed 3 bases and J shed 0 bases, with 12 bases lying between them. The CDR3 sequence is 16 residues long. CDR3 residues: CASSEIGRGSYNEQFF. Here the CDR3 DNA reads TGTGCCAGCAGTGAGATAGGACGGGGCTCCTACAATGAGCAGTTCTTC.

This chain connects TRBV4-1 to TRBJ2-5; D may be TRBD1 (6 bases). The CDR3 loop spans 15 amino acids. Trimming took off 2 bases at V and 0 bases at J, with 10 bases between the two ends. Germline V gives CDR1 MGHRA, CDR2 YSYEKL. The CDR3 here is CASSQHTGNQETQYF. CDR3 coding DNA: TGCGCCAGCAGCCAACATACAGGGAACCAAGAGACCCAGTACTTC.